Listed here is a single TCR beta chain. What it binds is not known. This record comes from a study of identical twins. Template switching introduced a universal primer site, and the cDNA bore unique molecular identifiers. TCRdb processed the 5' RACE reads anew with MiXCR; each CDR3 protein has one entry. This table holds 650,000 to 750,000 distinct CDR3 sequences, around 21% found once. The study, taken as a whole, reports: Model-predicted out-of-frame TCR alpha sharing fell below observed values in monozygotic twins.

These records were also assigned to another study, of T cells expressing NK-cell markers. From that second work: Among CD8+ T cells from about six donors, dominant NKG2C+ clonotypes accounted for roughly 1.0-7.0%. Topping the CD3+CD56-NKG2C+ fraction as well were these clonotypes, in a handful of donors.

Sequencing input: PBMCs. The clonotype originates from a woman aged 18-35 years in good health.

DNA of the CDR3: TGCAGCGCTGGGACGGGATACAATGAGCAGTTCTTC. Protein product: CSAGTGYNEQFF. The chain links TRBV29-1 to TRBJ2-1; possibly TRBD1 or TRBD2 for D (5 bases each). There are 12 residues in the CDR3. Germline assignment: CDR1 SQVTM and CDR2 ANQGSEA. Trimming shortened V by 7 bases and J by 4 bases, and 11 bases separated the two germline ends.